This TCR beta chain was profiled in a study of PD-1 blockade in mismatch repair-deficient tumors. About the study: Enrolled about 2013-2017, patients had progressing, pretreated mismatch repair-deficient cancers of 12 to 13 types.

Only in-frame clones appear in the TCRdb table, and some are missing; sequencing was by immunoSEQ multiplex PCR. The data hold around 40,000 clones, with 75% to 90% observed a single time. V was clipped by 6 bases and J by 4 bases, with 15 bases between them. CDR3 length: 14 amino acids. CDR1 is SNHLY, CDR2 FYNNEI, per germline. Every patient had mismatch repair deficiency by PCR or immunohistochemistry. TCR sequencing covered a few patients who responded to pembrolizumab. The source of this sequence is an adult with mismatch repair-deficient cancer. The chain recombines TRBV2 with TRBJ1-1; D not resolved. The sequenced sample was PBMCs, obtained less than 40 weeks after starting pembrolizumab. The CDR3 DNA reads as TGTGCCAGCAGGCCGGATCAGGCGGGCACTGAAGCTTTCTTT. It encodes CASRPDQAGTEAFF.